These 27 T cell receptor beta chains came from one sample sequenced in a study of blood T cell repertoires in COVID-19. Produced via immunoSEQ multiplex PCR; TCRdb's table is partial and in-frame only. The sample holds approximately 160,000 clones; roughly 84% are singletons and the top ten take more than 6.5%. The sequenced material came from PBMCs or T cells enriched from blood (not recorded which). Receptors originate from a woman in her 50s who had recovered from COVID-19.

The genes are TRBV28 and TRBJ1-6, with D uncertain. Germline lookup yields CDR1 MDHEN and CDR2 SYDVKM. The CDR3 runs to 15 residues. Trimming stripped 5 bases from V and 7 bases from J, with 15 bases between. The CDR3 sequence: CASSPSEGANSPLHF. The CDR3 coding sequence is TGTGCCAGCAGTCCCTCAGAGGGAGCGAATTCACCCCTCCACTTT.

The V call is TRBV6-5, the J call TRBJ1-1; D perhaps matches TRBD1 (5 bases). Trimming took off 0 bases at V and 1 base at J, with 12 bases between the two ends. There are 16 residues in the CDR3. Looked up from germline, CDR1 is MNHEY and CDR2 is SVGAGI. CDR3 amino acids: CASSYSEGHKNTEAFF. The CDR3 DNA reads TGTGCCAGCAGTTACTCGGAAGGACATAAGAACACTGAAGCTTTCTTT.

This clone turned up a few times. The chain couples TRBV11-2 to TRBJ1-1; 9 bases agree with TRBD1. Trimming removed 3 bases from V and 4 bases from J; junction bases left unmatched: 6. This CDR3 has 15 residues. Per the germline V gene, CDR1 is SGHAT and CDR2 is FQNNGV. The CDR3 nucleotides read TGTGCCAGCAGCTTGTTAGGGACAGGGTCCACTGAAGCTTTCTTT. Its translation is CASSLLGTGSTEAFF.

The chain employs TRBV13 and TRBJ2-7; 7 bases align to TRBD1. With V trimmed by 5 bases and J by 2 bases, 6 bases remained unmatched. CDR1 PRHDT and CDR2 FYEKMQ come from the germline V gene (reference sequence). CDR3 length: 14 amino acids. The CDR3 region is CASSRDRDAYEQYF. In DNA form, the CDR3 reads TGTGCCAGCAGCCGCGACAGGGATGCCTACGAGCAGTACTTC.

The chain is built from TRBV19 and TRBJ1-3, with 9 bases fitting TRBD1. The CDR3 covers 14 residues. Germline CDR1 LNHDA, CDR2 SQIVND (reference sequence). The ends lost 4 bases at V and 2 bases at J; junction bases unmatched: 0. The CDR3 is CASSRDRAGNTIYF. The CDR3 region has the DNA TGTGCCAGTAGTAGGGACAGGGCTGGAAACACCATATATTTT.

This clone was seen repeatedly, ten times or more. The V call is TRBV9, the J call TRBJ2-7; TRBD2 aligns across 7 bases. The junction had 16 bases not matched to a gene; V was cut back by 4 bases and J by 0 bases. Per germline, CDR1 SGDLS and CDR2 YYNGEE. This CDR3 is built from 18 residues. Here the CDR3 reads CASSRPGQRRGSSYEQYF. As DNA, the CDR3 is TGTGCCAGCAGCCGACCGGGGCAGCGGCGGGGGTCCTCCTACGAGCAGTACTTC.

V usage is TRBV29-1 and J usage is TRBJ1-5; a possible D gene is TRBD1 (5 bases). The CDR3 consists of 13 residues. With 6 bases removed from V and 0 bases from J, the gap between germline ends came to 9 bases. The germline V gene encodes CDR1 SQVTM and CDR2 ANQGSEA. CDR3 in amino acids: CSVQAFSNQPQHF. Written as DNA, the CDR3 is TGCAGCGTACAGGCCTTTAGCAATCAGCCCCAGCATTTT.

Comment on this clone: Other DNA sequences in this sample translate to the same CDR3. The chain recombines TRBV5-4 with TRBJ1-4; maybe TRBD1 (6 bases). From germline, CDR1 is SGHNT and CDR2 YYREEE (reference sequence). The ends were cut back, 2 bases at V and 8 bases at J, with 13 bases in the middle. The CDR3 contains 14 residues. CDR3 loop: CASSLQGGGEKLFF. In DNA form, the CDR3 reads TGTGCCAGCAGCTTACAGGGCGGGGGGGAAAAACTGTTTTTT.

The table lists this clone with a few counts. A junction boundary mismatches the germline segment, possibly from a read error. This chain links TRBV7-7 with TRBJ2-1; TRBD1 matches at 7 bases. Germline CDR1 is SSHAT and CDR2 is FNYEAQ (reference sequence). The CDR3 consists of 17 residues. CDR3 amino acids: CASSLGLGQSSYNEQFF. CDR3 coding DNA: TGTGCTAGCAGCTTAGGGTTGGGACAGAGCTCCTACAATGAGCAGTTCTTC.

The chain carries TRBV7-2 and TRBJ1-1; perhaps TRBD1 as D (5 bases). This CDR3 region has 14 residues. V dropped 3 bases and J dropped 3 bases, with 11 bases sitting between them. From germline, CDR1 is SGHTA and CDR2 FQGNSA. DNA of the CDR3: TGTGCCAGCAGCTTGACGGGGGGGGACACTGAAGCTTTCTTT. Translated, it gives CASSLTGGDTEAFF.

This clone was seen only once. The chain is built from TRBV7-9 and TRBJ1-2, with TRBD1 matching over 12 bases. The germline V gene has CDR1 SEHNR and CDR2 FQNEAQ (reference sequence). Unmatched junction bases numbered 8, after V lost 5 bases and J lost 7 bases. The CDR3 is 15 amino acids. In nucleotides, the CDR3 is TGTGCCAGCAGCACCCCGGGACAGGGGGCAGTTGGCTACACCTTC. Translated, it gives CASSTPGQGAVGYTF. Full variable domain (remainder filled in from reference TRBV7-9 and TRBJ1-2): DTGVSQNPRHKITKRGQNVTFRCDPISEHNRLYWYRQTLGQGPEFLTYFQNEAQLEKSRLLSDRFSAERPKGSFSTLEIQRTEQGDSAMYLCASSTPGQGAVGYTFGSGTRLTVV.

The chain couples TRBV5-8 to TRBJ2-5; D remains ambiguous. Trimming stripped 4 bases from V and 2 bases from J, with 15 bases between. From germline, CDR1 is SGHTS and CDR2 YDEGEE. The CDR3 length is 15 residues. CDR3 protein: CASSHSRQVQETQYF. In DNA form, the CDR3 reads TGTGCCAGCAGCCACTCCCGGCAGGTTCAAGAGACCCAGTACTTC.

The chain uses TRBV12-3 or TRBV12-4 and TRBJ2-1; possible D gene TRBD2, 6 bases. The length of the CDR3 is 13 residues. The germline V and J ends were trimmed by 1 base and 6 bases, with 7 bases remaining between them. The DNA for the CDR3 is TGTGCCAGCAGTTTAGGCGGGGCCAATGAGCAGTTCTTC. As protein: CASSLGGANEQFF.

This chain joins TRBV11-2 and TRBJ2-5, with a weak D call TRBD1 (5 bases). Trimming shortened V by 1 base and J by 5 bases, and 11 bases separated the two germline ends. The CDR3 extends over 14 amino acids. CDR1 is SGHAT and CDR2 is FQNNGV in the germline V gene. CDR3 nucleotide sequence: TGTGCCAGCAGCTTAGTAGTCAGGGCGGAGACCCAGTACTTC. Translating it yields CASSLVVRAETQYF.

The chain employs TRBV14 and TRBJ2-1, with D possibly being TRBD1 (6 bases). The CDR3 totals 17 residues. Trimming stripped 0 bases from V and 2 bases from J, with 14 bases between. The germline V gene encodes CDR1 SGHDN and CDR2 FVKESK. The CDR3 reads CASSQEQGAMTYNEQFF. DNA for the CDR3: TGTGCCAGCAGCCAAGAACAGGGCGCAATGACCTACAATGAGCAGTTCTTC.

V gene TRBV28 combines with J gene TRBJ2-1, with 14 bases that match TRBD2. Germline CDR1 and CDR2: MDHEN and SYDVKM. There are 14 residues in the CDR3. The J segment lost 7 bases and the V segment lost 8 bases, leaving 4 bases of the junction unmatched. The DNA for the CDR3 is TGTGCCAGCGGGACTAGCGGGAGTCCAAATGAGCAGTTCTTC. This gives the protein CASGTSGSPNEQFF.

This clone occurred a few times. The V and J genes are TRBV3-1 (or the pseudogene TRBV3-2) and TRBJ1-2; D is ambiguous. V gave up 0 bases and J gave up 2 bases, with 7 bases separating them. Looked up from germline, CDR1 is LGHDT and CDR2 is YNNKEL (reference sequence). There are 14 residues in the CDR3. Here the CDR3 DNA reads TGTGCCAGCAGCCAAGACGACGGGAACTATGGCTACACCTTC. Encoded protein: CASSQDDGNYGYTF.

The chain combines TRBV6-5 with TRBJ1-2; D is perhaps TRBD1 (5 bases). V was pared by 0 bases and J by 4 bases, with 12 bases between. The CDR3 spans 15 residues. Germline V gene data show CDR1 as MNHEY and CDR2 as SVGAGI. This CDR3 is CASSYSGQGGYGYTF. The CDR3, as DNA: TGTGCCAGCAGTTACTCAGGGCAGGGAGGCTATGGCTACACCTTC.

This clone showed up just once. V gene TRBV9 combines with J gene TRBJ2-7; TRBD2 agrees at 7 bases. The CDR3 contains 13 residues. Germline values: CDR1 SGDLS, CDR2 YYNGEE. V shed 5 bases, J shed 6 bases, and the junction held 8 bases outside the gene matches. DNA of the CDR3: TGTGCCAGCAGGCGCGGGAGCGGTGGCGAGCAGTACTTC. It codes for CASRRGSGGEQYF.

The DNA of the CDR3 is TGTGCCAGCAGTCCGACCCTAACCCTAGACTACGAGCAGTACTTC. Translation gives CASSPTLTLDYEQYF. This chain joins TRBV27 and TRBJ2-7; D is unresolved. Germline CDR1 reads MNHEY; CDR2 reads SMNVEV (reference sequence). Trimming cost V 5 bases and J 3 bases, with 17 bases left between them. The CDR3 spans 15 residues.

This chain uses TRBV20-1 with TRBJ2-1, with D perhaps TRBD2 (5 bases). The CDR3 is made up of 15 amino acids. With 3 bases removed from V and 0 bases from J, the gap between germline ends came to 12 bases. CDR1 is DFQATT and CDR2 is SNEGSKA in the germline V gene (reference sequence). The chain's CDR3 is CSASTGLSSYNEQFF. The CDR3 bases are TGCAGTGCTAGTACCGGACTGAGCTCCTACAATGAGCAGTTCTTC.

V and J are TRBV4-2 and TRBJ2-4; TRBD1 matches 8 bases. CDR1 is LGHNA, CDR2 YNFKEQ, per germline. Unmatched junction bases numbered 7, after V lost 4 bases and J lost 2 bases. This CDR3 has 16 amino acids. This chain's CDR3 is CASSPRTGRSKNIQYF. The DNA of the CDR3 is TGTGCCAGCAGCCCTCGGACAGGGAGATCCAAAAACATTCAGTACTTC.

The chain recombines TRBV2 with TRBJ1-6; TRBD1 agrees at 9 bases. Trimming cost V 9 bases and J 10 bases; bases outside gene matches: 10. This CDR3 spans 14 amino acids. Per germline, CDR1 SNHLY and CDR2 FYNNEI. CDR3 in DNA: TGTGCCAGTATAGACAGGGGGGTAACGTCACCCCTCCACTTT. Translated: CASIDRGVTSPLHF.

The table lists this clone with a few counts. This chain uses TRBV7-9 with TRBJ1-2; a possible D gene is TRBD1 (6 bases). The germline CDR1 and CDR2 sequences are SEHNR and FQNEAQ (reference sequence). CDR3 length: 13 residues. V dropped 1 base and J dropped 3 bases, with 6 bases sitting between them. The chain's CDR3 is CASSLGTDYGYTF. The CDR3, as DNA: TGTGCCAGCAGCTTAGGGACAGACTATGGCTACACCTTC.

To note about this clone: Other nucleotide sequences in the sample specify the same CDR3. V and J are TRBV4-1 and TRBJ1-1; 7 positions match TRBD1. The CDR3 is made up of 14 amino acids. J gave up 2 bases and V 3 bases, and 3 bases lay outside the gene matches. The germline CDR1 and CDR2 sequences are MGHRA and YSYEKL. CDR3 DNA sequence: TGCGCCAGCAGCCAGGGACAGAAAAACACTGAAGCTTTCTTT. As protein: CASSQGQKNTEAFF.

The gene calls are TRBV28 and TRBJ2-2, with D tentatively TRBD1 (5 bases). This CDR3 contains 13 residues. V lost 6 bases and J 0 bases, leaving 5 bases between the germline ends. Looked up from germline, CDR1 is MDHEN and CDR2 is SYDVKM. As DNA, the CDR3 is TGTGCCAGCAGGGGGCCGAACACCGGGGAGCTGTTTTTT. Protein: CASRGPNTGELFF.

The rearrangement joins TRBV7-2 to TRBJ2-7, with D unresolved. V gave up 4 bases and J gave up 0 bases, with 7 bases separating them. This CDR3 is 13 amino acids long. CDR1 is SGHTA, CDR2 FQGNSA, per germline. In nucleotides, the CDR3 is TGTGCCAGCAGCTCCCAATTCTCCTACGAGCAGTACTTC. Translating it yields CASSSQFSYEQYF.